The rows below give T cell receptor beta chains drawn from one sample of a study of regulatory T cells in long-lasting Graves disease. In TCRdb, the multiplex PCR reads were re-called with MiXCR into one record per CDR3 protein. The sample yields 430,000 or so distinct CDR3 sequences, around a fifth seen once. The source was peripheral blood mononuclear cells (PBMCs), collected when the disease was refractory, from a patient treated with antithyroid drugs. All receptors come from a female donor with Graves disease. CDR3s include the opening cysteine and the closing phenylalanine or tryptophan. The D gene is left open where the match is weak. Part of the rows lack a size; the others show once, few, many or a class for expanded clones.

J,V,D,size,CDR3,DNA
TRBJ1-4,TRBV27,-,few,CASSSPGTWTNEKLFF,TGTGCCAGCAGTTCCCCGGGGACATGGACTAATGAAAAACTGTTTTTT
TRBJ1-3,TRBV7-2,-,few,CASSPVPPLGNTIYF,TGTGCCAGCAGCCCGGTACCCCCTCTAGGAAACACCATATATTTT
TRBJ2-5,TRBV2,-,many,CASSADETQYF,TGTGCCAGCAGTGCGGATGAGACCCAGTACTTC
TRBJ2-1,TRBV29-1,-,few,CSVAGNEQFF,TGCAGCGTTGCGGGGAATGAGCAGTTCTTC
TRBJ1-3,TRBV2,-,few,CASSEFGHHHSGNTIYF,TGTGCCAGCAGTGAATTTGGGCATCACCATTCTGGAAACACCATATATTTT
TRBJ2-7,TRBV28,TRBD2,many,CASSLWSGTSGSNEQYF,TGTGCCAGCAGTTTATGGAGCGGGACTAGCGGGAGTAACGAGCAGTACTTC
TRBJ2-7,TRBV11-2,TRBD1,many,CASSTPSGGRYEQYF,TGTGCCAGCAGCACCCCCTCAGGGGGCAGGTACGAGCAGTACTTC
TRBJ2-7,TRBV5-1,-,many,CASSLVGDIIYEQYF,TGCGCCAGCAGCTTGGTAGGGGACATAATCTACGAGCAGTACTTC
TRBJ2-7,TRBV20-1,-,few,CSARVLASGSYEQYF,TGCAGTGCTAGGGTCCTAGCGTCTGGCTCCTACGAGCAGTACTTC
TRBJ2-1,TRBV2,-,-,CASRTDSEQFF,TGTGCCAGCAGGACGGACTCCGAGCAGTTCTTC
TRBJ1-2,TRBV10-2,-,-,CASKETEGTDYGYTF,TGCGCCAGCAAAGAGACAGAGGGGACGGACTATGGCTACACCTTC
TRBJ2-5,TRBV2,-,few,CASSEAVEGTNQETQYF,TGTGCCAGCAGTGAAGCAGTAGAGGGTACCAACCAAGAGACCCAGTACTTC
TRBJ2-5,TRBV6-2/TRBV6-3,TRBD2,many,CASSPRLAPLKETQYF,TGTGCCAGCAGCCCAAGACTAGCACCGCTTAAAGAGACCCAGTACTTC
TRBJ1-4,TRBV28,-,many,CASSFIPATNEKLFF,TGTGCCAGCAGTTTCATCCCCGCAACTAATGAAAAACTGTTTTTT
TRBJ2-7,TRBV9,-,many,CASSGRPRSAIPHEQYF,TGTGCCAGCAGCGGACGGCCTCGCAGCGCGATTCCACACGAGCAGTACTTC
TRBJ2-5,TRBV20-1,TRBD2,many,CSAITTGLAGLLQETQYF,TGCAGTGCCATTACCACCGGACTAGCGGGCCTACTCCAAGAGACCCAGTACTTC
TRBJ2-1,TRBV2,TRBD2,-,CASGGLAGRNEQFF,TGTGCCAGCGGGGGACTAGCGGGACGTAATGAGCAGTTCTTC
TRBJ2-5,TRBV15,-,many,CATSRGGETQYF,TGTGCCACCAGCAGGGGCGGAGAGACCCAGTACTTC
TRBJ1-2,TRBV12-3/TRBV12-4,TRBD1,many,CASSPLGSDRPPRSYGYTF,TGTGCCAGCAGTCCGCTGGGGTCGGACAGGCCCCCTAGGAGCTATGGCTACACCTTC
TRBJ2-7,TRBV28,-,many,CASSFWRALSYEQYF,TGTGCCAGCAGTTTCTGGCGGGCCCTCAGCTACGAGCAGTACTTC
TRBJ1-2,TRBV4-1,TRBD1,-,CASSPGTAVYYGYTF,TGCGCCAGCAGCCCCGGGACAGCCGTTTACTATGGCTACACCTTC
TRBJ1-5,TRBV2,-,many,CASSKVRGGQPQHF,TGTGCCAGCAGCAAGGTCAGGGGTGGACAGCCCCAGCATTTT
TRBJ1-5,TRBV6-2/TRBV6-3,-,many,CASSYEARAQPQHF,TGTGCCAGCAGTTATGAAGCCAGGGCTCAGCCCCAGCATTTT
TRBJ2-7,TRBV7-9,-,-,CAGSLDLPYEQYF,TGTGCCGGCAGCTTAGACCTCCCCTACGAGCAGTACTTC
TRBJ2-2,TRBV11-1,-,many,CASSYHSDTGELFF,TGTGCCAGCAGCTACCACAGCGATACCGGGGAGCTGTTTTTT
TRBJ2-2,TRBV9,-,-,CASSPVLGVGSGELFF,TGTGCCAGCAGCCCGGTGTTGGGGGTGGGGTCCGGGGAGCTGTTTTTT
TRBJ2-7,TRBV20-1,-,many,CSASSQKSSYEQYF,TGCAGTGCTAGTAGTCAGAAGAGCTCCTACGAGCAGTACTTC
TRBJ1-1,TRBV10-3,-,-,CAISESRSINAEAFF,TGTGCCATCAGTGAGTCGAGAAGTATCAACGCTGAAGCTTTCTTT
TRBJ2-3,TRBV5-1,TRBD2,-,CASSLGGGTITDTQYF,TGCGCCAGCAGCTTGGGTGGCGGGACTATCACAGATACGCAGTATTTT
TRBJ2-7,TRBV28,-,many,CASSGGVYEQYF,TGTGCCAGCAGTGGAGGAGTATACGAGCAGTACTTC
TRBJ1-3,TRBV11-2,-,-,CASSLAGDNTIYF,TGTGCCAGCAGCTTAGCCGGGGATAACACCATATATTTT
TRBJ1-2,TRBV28,TRBD1,many,CASGGQGAYRYGYTF,TGTGCCAGTGGGGGACAGGGGGCGTATCGATATGGCTACACCTTC
TRBJ2-5,TRBV7-9,-,-,CASSLGTAPQETQYF,TGTGCCAGCAGCTTAGGGACGGCCCCGCAAGAGACCCAGTACTTC
TRBJ2-5,TRBV5-1,TRBD2,-,CASSPGLAGGPRQETQYF,TGCGCCAGCAGCCCGGGACTAGCGGGAGGGCCGCGGCAAGAGACCCAGTACTTC
TRBJ2-4,TRBV20-1,-,-,CSAVDRMLAKNIQYF,TGCAGTGCTGTGGACAGAATGCTAGCCAAAAACATTCAGTACTTC
TRBJ2-5,TRBV12-3/TRBV12-4,-,many,CASSLSSWQETQYF,TGTGCCAGCAGTTTGAGCAGTTGGCAAGAGACCCAGTACTTC
TRBJ2-7,TRBV7-9,TRBD1,many,CASSLGDRAHEQYF,TGTGCCAGCAGCTTAGGGGACAGGGCCCACGAGCAGTACTTC
TRBJ1-1,TRBV5-1,TRBD1,-,CASSPWTGGRGNTEAFF,TGCGCCAGCAGCCCATGGACAGGGGGCCGAGGGAACACTGAAGCTTTCTTT
TRBJ1-2,TRBV28,TRBD1,many,CASSRTGVGGYTF,TGTGCCAGCAGTCGTACAGGGGTGGGTGGCTACACCTTC
TRBJ1-5,TRBV4-1,-,few,CASSQDRGQPQHF,TGCGCCAGCAGCCAAGACAGAGGTCAGCCCCAGCATTTT
TRBJ1-2,TRBV20-1,-,many,CSARLRRPYGYTF,TGCAGTGCTAGGTTACGGCGACCTTATGGCTACACCTTC
TRBJ1-4,TRBV6-1,-,many,CASRWDALRGEKLFF,TGTGCCAGCAGATGGGACGCACTCCGTGGAGAAAAACTGTTTTTT
TRBJ1-5,TRBV6-5,-,many,CASSSSGGGNQPQHF,TGTGCCAGCAGTTCCTCGGGGGGGGGCAATCAGCCCCAGCATTTT
TRBJ2-7,TRBV2,-,many,CASKGSPYEQYF,TGTGCCAGCAAAGGTTCCCCCTACGAGCAGTACTTC
TRBJ1-4,TRBV6-1,-,many,CASGGVANEKLFF,TGTGCCAGCGGAGGGGTTGCTAATGAAAAACTGTTTTTT